These 28 T cell receptor beta chains originate from one sample sequenced in a study of T cells in Graves' hyperthyroidism and ophthalmopathy. Amplified TCR beta CDR3 regions derived from RNA transcripts. First-round RT-PCR targeting the TCR CDR3 was performed with the HTBI primer set. A single record per CDR3 protein comes from TCRdb applying MiXCR to the multiplex PCR reads. The sample includes 750,000 to 950,000 distinct CDR3 sequences, over 35% of them seen just once. The sequenced sample consisted of blood. The receptors here all came from a man aged 18 to 35 with Graves' hyperthyroidism.

At least ten counts were recorded for this clonotype. CDR3 DNA: TGCAGTGCTAGAAGGTTCCGGCAGTGGGACTATGGCTACACCTTC. It translates to CSARRFRQWDYGYTF. This chain uses TRBV20-1 with TRBJ1-2, with D unclear. The length of the CDR3 is 15 residues. With 2 bases removed from V and 3 bases from J, the gap between germline ends came to 16 bases. Germline V gives CDR1 DFQATT, CDR2 SNEGSKA (reference sequence).

This clonotype occurred many times. This sequence joins TRBV29-1 and TRBJ2-7; D may be TRBD2 (6 bases). The V and J ends lost 4 bases and 0 bases respectively, with 13 bases between them. The CDR3 has 14 amino acids. CDR1 is SQVTM, CDR2 ANQGSEA, per germline. This chain's CDR3 is CSVAFGGGSYEQYF. CDR3 coding DNA: TGCAGCGTTGCCTTCGGGGGAGGCTCCTACGAGCAGTACTTC.

Remarks on this clonotype: A much larger clonotype is one base distant, so this may be a read error. The conserved closing phenylalanine or tryptophan is absent in this CDR3, likely reflecting a read error. This chain uses TRBV16 with TRBJ1-2; a weak D match, TRBD1 (6 bases). V lost 3 bases to trimming and J lost 5 bases, with 13 bases between them. This CDR3 is 14 amino acids long. Germline V gene sequence: CDR1 KGHSY, CDR2 FQNENV. CDR3 DNA sequence: TGTGCCAGCAGCCATGCAGGGGTGGAGTATGGCTACACCTTG. Its protein product is CASSHAGVEYGYTL.

The J gene is TRBJ1-1, the V gene TRBV6-6; D not certain. This CDR3 has 14 residues. CDR1 and CDR2 (germline): MNHNY, SVGAGI (reference sequence). V dropped 7 bases and J dropped 7 bases, with 19 bases sitting between them. CDR3 nucleotide sequence: TGTGCCAGCAAAACCCGGGGTGCAACTAATGAAGCTTTCTTT. It yields the protein CASKTRGATNEAFF.

A remark on this clonotype: Given a much more abundant clone one base away, this may be a read error. V and J are TRBV11-2 and TRBJ1-6; D is perhaps TRBD1 (6 bases). Germline assignment: CDR1 SGHAT and CDR2 FQNNGV. This CDR3 comprises 16 residues. The CDR3 loop reads CASSQGGTGSNSPPHF. CDR3 coding DNA: TGTGCCAGCAGCCAAGGTGGTACAGGGAGCAATTCACCCCCCCACTTT.

This clonotype was seen only a few times. The rearrangement joins TRBV9 to TRBJ1-3, with D tentatively TRBD1 (5 bases). The CDR3 contains 16 residues. V dropped 4 bases and J dropped 0 bases, with 14 bases sitting between them. Germline CDR1 SGDLS, CDR2 YYNGEE. In nucleotides, the CDR3 is TGTGCCAGCAGCCAAATCGCAGGGTCCTCTGGAAACACCATATATTTT. It encodes CASSQIAGSSGNTIYF.

The chain is built from TRBV2 and TRBJ2-2; D might be TRBD2 (6 bases). The length of the CDR3 is 13 residues. V was trimmed by 7 bases and J by 6 bases, leaving 12 bases between them. Germline-derived CDR1 and CDR2 are SNHLY and FYNNEI. The CDR3 DNA is TGTGCCAGCAAAGGCGGGACCCCCGGGGAGCTGTTTTTT. Its translation is CASKGGTPGELFF.

In its sample, this clonotype was seen many times. The rearrangement joins TRBV7-9 to TRBJ1-3, with 7 bases matching TRBD1. Trimming cost V 4 bases and J 0 bases; bases outside gene matches: 3. CDR1 is SEHNR, CDR2 FQNEAQ, per germline (reference sequence). This CDR3 region has 15 residues. The CDR3 sequence is CASSSDRVSGNTIYF. CDR3 nucleotide sequence: TGTGCCAGCAGCTCTGACAGGGTCTCTGGAAACACCATATATTTT.

This clonotype has a handful of counts. This chain links TRBV5-6 with TRBJ1-1; D remains unclear. The CDR3 runs 16 residues. Trimming removed 0 bases from V and 1 base from J, with 13 bases in between. Germline CDR1 is SGHDT and CDR2 is YYEEEE. CDR3 bases: TGTGCCAGCAGCTTGGTAAGGCGCAGTCCGAACACTGAAGCTTTCTTT. Amino acid sequence: CASSLVRRSPNTEAFF.

In its sample, this clonotype was seen many times. The chain couples TRBV19 to TRBJ2-5; tentative D call: TRBD1 (6 bases). Germline CDR1 and CDR2: LNHDA and SQIVND (reference sequence). The length of the CDR3 is 13 residues. V was trimmed by 4 bases and J by 5 bases, leaving 11 bases between them. This CDR3 is CASSNLGGETQYF. CDR3 nucleotides: TGTGCCAGTAGTAACTTAGGGGGTGAGACCCAGTACTTC.

This clonotype was counted a few times. The chain uses TRBV12-3 or TRBV12-4 and TRBJ1-5, with D unresolved. The CDR3 is made up of 15 amino acids. The V and J ends lost 7 bases and 2 bases respectively, with 15 bases between them. Here the CDR3 reads CASTKEGRGNQPQHF. Here the CDR3 DNA reads TGTGCCAGCACAAAGGAGGGCAGAGGCAATCAGCCCCAGCATTTT.

The rearrangement links TRBV19 to TRBJ1-5; D gene uncertain. Per the germline V gene, CDR1 is LNHDA and CDR2 is SQIVND (reference sequence). This CDR3 spans 13 amino acids. Trimming cost V 10 bases and J 5 bases, with 15 bases left between them. Here the CDR3 DNA reads TGTGCCACCGCAACGGGTTTTTATCAGCCCCAGCATTTT. Translating gives CATATGFYQPQHF.

This clonotype was recorded a few times. V usage is TRBV5-1 and J usage is TRBJ1-3; D is unclear. The CDR3 runs to 17 residues. Trimming took 3 bases from V and 2 from J, leaving 18 bases between them. Germline V gives CDR1 SGHRS, CDR2 YFSETQ. The CDR3 coding sequence is TGCGCCAGCAGCTCCCTGGAGGCTACAGTTCCTGGAAACACCATATATTTT. Residues: CASSSLEATVPGNTIYF.

With respect to this clonotype: At one end, the junction sequence differs from germline, possibly due to a read error. The chain is built from TRBV24-1 and TRBJ2-7; 14 nucleotides line up with TRBD2. The CDR3 sequence is 15 residues long. CDR1 is KGHDR, CDR2 SFDVKD, per germline. DNA for the CDR3: TGTGCCAGCAGTGACGGGACTAGCGGGAGATACGAGCAGTACTTC. Protein product: CASSDGTSGRYEQYF.

This clonotype was counted only a few times. This chain's CDR3 is CASSPEDRVHEQYF. CDR3 DNA: TGTGCCAGCAGCCCCGAGGACAGGGTCCACGAGCAGTACTTC. The V and J genes are TRBV7-9 and TRBJ2-7; 8 nucleotides align to TRBD1. V shed 5 bases, J shed 5 bases, and the junction held 8 bases outside the gene matches. This CDR3 comprises 14 residues. The germline V gene has CDR1 SEHNR and CDR2 FQNEAQ (reference sequence).

The J gene is TRBJ2-7, the V gene TRBV15; D gene ambiguous. Per the germline V gene, CDR1 is LNHNV and CDR2 is YYDKDF (reference sequence). Trimming shortened V by 5 bases and J by 9 bases, and 20 bases separated the two germline ends. CDR3 length: 14 amino acids. CDR3 amino acids: CATSGPSKRHGQYF. CDR3 sequence (DNA): TGTGCCACCAGCGGCCCAAGCAAGAGGCACGGGCAGTACTTC.

V is TRBV20-1 and J is TRBJ2-3; D is possibly TRBD1 (6 bases). Trimming took 5 bases from V and 4 from J, leaving 13 bases between them. The germline gives CDR1 DFQATT, CDR2 SNEGSKA (reference sequence). This CDR3 is built from 13 residues. This CDR3 reads CSALQGSADTQYF. The CDR3 bases are TGCAGTGCTCTACAGGGATCCGCAGATACGCAGTATTTT.

This clonotype was detected many times. V usage is TRBV12-3 or TRBV12-4 and J usage is TRBJ1-5; D is unresolved. The CDR3 runs 13 residues. The ends were cut back, 2 bases at V and 5 bases at J, with 7 bases in the middle. In DNA form, the CDR3 reads TGTGCCAGCAGTTTAACGGCAGATCAGCCCCAGCATTTT. Translated, it gives CASSLTADQPQHF.

DNA for the CDR3: TGTGCCAGCAGCAGCCACCCGGGAAATGAAAAACTGTTTTTT. Translated: CASSSHPGNEKLFF. The V and J genes are TRBV12-3 or TRBV12-4 and TRBJ1-4, with D unresolved. Trimming stripped 6 bases from V and 5 bases from J, with 13 bases between. The CDR3 contains 14 residues.

This clonotype was detected ten times or more. The junction differs from germline at one of its ends, possibly a read error. The V gene is TRBV5-1, the J gene TRBJ1-1; D gene unclear. The length of the CDR3 is 13 residues. CDR1 and CDR2 (germline): SGHRS, YFSETQ. The CDR3 protein is CASSVQLNTEAFF. CDR3 nucleotide sequence: TGTGCCAGCAGCGTACAGCTGAACACTGAAGCTTTCTTT. Based on the CDR3 plus reference TRBV5-1 and TRBJ1-1, the full variable domain is KAGVTQTPRYLIKTRGQQVTLSCSPISGHRSVSWYQQTPGQGLQFLFEYFSETQRNKGNFPGRFSGRQFSNSRSEMNVSTLELGDSALYLCASSVQLNTEAFFGQGTRLTVV.

This chain joins TRBV9 and TRBJ2-2, with TRBD2 identical over 7 bases. The CDR3 sequence is 15 residues long. With V trimmed by 0 bases and J by 4 bases, 3 bases remained unmatched. From germline, CDR1 is SGDLS and CDR2 YYNGEE. The CDR3 DNA follows: TGTGCCAGCAGCGTAGGAGGGGAGGGCACCGGGGAGCTGTTTTTT. Amino acids: CASSVGGEGTGELFF.

The V gene is TRBV27, the J gene TRBJ2-7; 9 bases are a match to TRBD2. Germline V gene lookup returns CDR1 MNHEY and CDR2 SMNVEV (reference sequence). The V segment lost 8 bases and the J segment 1 base; nucleotides outside the gene matches: 9. The CDR3 loop spans 15 amino acids. CDR3 DNA: TGTGCCAGCGGTCCGTATAGCGGGGGTTCCTACGAGCAGTACTTC. This gives the protein CASGPYSGGSYEQYF.

This clonotype was observed a few times. The J gene is TRBJ2-5, the V gene TRBV10-3, with TRBD1 identical over 8 bases. CDR1 and CDR2 from the germline V gene are ENHRY and SYGVKD. CDR3 size: 15 residues. The V gene end was trimmed by 10 bases and the J gene end by 2 bases; junction bases not matched to a gene: 12. The CDR3 nucleotides are TGTGCCAGCACCAGAGGGACAGGTGGTCAAGAGACCCAGTACTTC. It is translated as CASTRGTGGQETQYF.

This sequence joins TRBV2 and TRBJ1-1, with 9 bases aligning to TRBD1. The trim removed 6 bases at V and 7 bases at J, leaving 6 bases unmatched. The CDR3 contains 13 residues. Germline CDR1 reads SNHLY; CDR2 reads FYNNEI. CDR3: CASRSPDRGEAFF. Written as DNA, the CDR3 is TGTGCCAGCAGAAGCCCGGACAGGGGTGAAGCTTTCTTT.

This rearrangement joins TRBV29-1 to TRBJ1-1; D unresolved. The CDR3 contains 10 residues. Trimming shortened V by 7 bases and J by 8 bases, and 11 bases separated the two germline ends. CDR1 is SQVTM and CDR2 is ANQGSEA in the germline V gene. Here the CDR3 reads CSEDELEAFF. The CDR3 DNA sequence: TGCAGCGAAGACGAGTTGGAAGCTTTCTTT.

This clonotype was found many times. The CDR3 sequence: CASLGFQETQYF. The CDR3, as DNA: TGTGCCAGCCTCGGATTCCAAGAGACCCAGTACTTC. The chain employs TRBV7-9 and TRBJ2-5; the D is unclear. Germline assignment: CDR1 SEHNR and CDR2 FQNEAQ (reference sequence). This CDR3 has 12 residues. Deletions cut 8 bases from V and 1 base from J, with 8 bases between.

V usage is TRBV7-3 and J usage is TRBJ2-2; D unclear. Germline CDR1 is SGHTA and CDR2 is FQGTGA. Trimming pared 0 bases from V and 4 bases from J, leaving 9 bases between. The CDR3 loop spans 15 amino acids. The CDR3 region has the DNA TGTGCCAGCAGCTTAACGAGTAGCAGCACCGGGGAGCTGTTTTTT. It specifies CASSLTSSSTGELFF.

This chain joins TRBV20-1 and TRBJ2-7; unclear D gene. The germline V gene has CDR1 DFQATT and CDR2 SNEGSKA (reference sequence). V was cut by 2 bases and J by 0 bases, with 11 bases left in between. This CDR3 comprises 14 residues. The DNA for the CDR3 is TGCAGTGCTAGAAATCCCTCTGGCTCCTACGAGCAGTACTTC. Its translation: CSARNPSGSYEQYF.